This entry features one T cell receptor (beta chain) sequence. What it recognizes is unknown. Documented time point: persistent/refractory GD, antithyroid drugs over 5 years with positive TRAb. There was RNA extracted from PBMCs, and the TCR library was made from it. Trimming removed 4 bases from V and 7 bases from J; junction bases left unmatched: 17. Germline loops: CDR1 LGHDT, CDR2 YNNKEL (reference sequence). The CDR3 is made up of 17 amino acids. For TCR beta, libraries came from iRepertoire HTBI primers and Arm-PCR of CDR3 regions. Using its own MiXCR run on the multiplex PCR reads, TCRdb lists one record per CDR3 protein. This table holds about 470,000 distinct CDR3 sequences, about 20% found once. The data belong to a study of regulatory T cells in long-lasting Graves disease. About the study: The definition of persistent Graves' disease was over 5 years of antithyroid drugs with positive TSH receptor antibodies. Study-wide results and caveats: Relative to new patients (approximately 1,000), persistent patients exhibited greater sharing of public clonotypes (approximately 2,500). TRBV28, TRBJ1-2 and TRBJ2-5 were segments that persistent disease favored.

The material was peripheral blood mononuclear cells (PBMCs), obtained when the disease was refractory, from a patient treated with antithyroid drugs. This chain connects TRBV3-1 to TRBJ2-7; the match to TRBD2 covers 9 bases. The origin of this receptor is a female donor with Graves disease. CDR3 in DNA: TGTGCCAGCAGCCGCGCTAGCGGGATTACGCTGGCGTGGGAGCAGTACTTC. Translating gives CASSRASGITLAWEQYF.